This TCR beta chain is from a study of cytomegalovirus exposure and HLA in healthy donors. Findings and caveats of the study: About 180 TCR beta chains were listed as cytomegalovirus-associated.

Use of 60 Vbeta and 13 Jbeta primers characterized the PCR. Authors' processing steps: There were tens of millions of unique TCR beta chains by a later count, and about 11 million of them were shared. Only in-frame clones appear in the TCRdb table, and some are missing; sequencing was by immunoSEQ multiplex PCR. That table furnishes V, J and clone size, whereas the DNA furnished D and trimming. The sample has fewer than 250,000 clones, under 85% seen once. This clone was found once. Its antigen is unknown. The length of the CDR3 is 16 residues. V shed 3 bases, J shed 7 bases, and the junction held 11 bases outside the gene matches. In germline, CDR1 is WNHNN, CDR2 SYGVQD (reference sequence).

The TCR was taken from a woman aged 18-29 years in good health and CMV-seronegative. Sequencing was carried out using PBMCs. The chain has TRBV10-1 and TRBJ2-2, with 7 bases aligning to TRBD2. The CDR3 region is CASSEDGLGPLGELFF. For the CDR3, the DNA is TGCGCCAGCAGTGAAGATGGACTAGGTCCACTCGGGGAGCTGTTTTTT.